These 22 T cell receptor beta chains originate from one sample sequenced in a study of T cells expressing NK-cell markers. TCRdb re-called the 5' RACE reads; one entry per CDR3 protein, DNA not given. This sample's table has 300,000 to 500,000 distinct CDR3 sequences. The sequenced sample consisted of blood T cells: a sorted CD56 or NKG2C T cell subset, CD4+ or CD8+ T cells, or bulk PBMC T cells (not recorded which). All receptors come from a woman aged 45-59 years in good health.

The CDR3 sequence is CSARDIGVAGGPDTDTQYF. The V call is TRBV20-1, the J call TRBJ2-3; the TRBD2 assignment by TCRdb is unverifiable without DNA. Germline V gene sequence: CDR1 DFQATT, CDR2 SNEGSKA (reference sequence). The CDR3 covers 19 residues.

The chain links TRBV5-1 to TRBJ2-7; no DNA is available, so the TRBD1 call from TCRdb remains unchecked. CDR1 and CDR2 (germline): SGHRS, YFSETQ. The CDR3 extends over 15 amino acids. This CDR3 reads CASSIRTEVSFEQYF. The variable domain in full, completed from reference TRBV5-1 and TRBJ2-7, reads KAGVTQTPRYLIKTRGQQVTLSCSPISGHRSVSWYQQTPGQGLQFLFEYFSETQRNKGNFPGRFSGRQFSNSRSEMNVSTLELGDSALYLCASSIRTEVSFEQYFGPGTRLTVT.

CDR3 amino acids: CASSSTDYNSPLHF. The chain uses TRBV7-6 and TRBJ1-6; TCRdb's assignment of TRBD1 cannot be checked, as there is no DNA. This CDR3 is 14 amino acids long. Germline-derived CDR1 and CDR2 are SGHVS and FNYEAQ.

Here the CDR3 reads CASSSRALSGNTIYF. The chain carries TRBV9 and TRBJ1-3. The germline gives CDR1 SGDLS, CDR2 YYNGEE. The CDR3 is 15 amino acids.

V and J are TRBV30 and TRBJ2-5. There are 12 residues in the CDR3. Per the germline V gene, CDR1 is GTSNPN and CDR2 is SVGIG (reference sequence). CDR3 loop: CAWSVLRRTQYF.

The chain employs TRBV9 and TRBJ2-1; TCRdb selects TRBD2, and the lack of DNA leaves this call unchecked. The CDR3 has 22 residues. Germline V gene lookup returns CDR1 SGDLS and CDR2 YYNGEE. The CDR3 sequence: CASSVEQGTPMRLAGIRNEQFF. Combining the CDR3 with reference TRBV9 and TRBJ2-1 gives the whole variable domain DSGVTQTPKHLITATGQRVTLRCSPRSGDLSVYWYQQSLDQGLQFLIQYYNGEERAKGNILERFSAQQFPDLHSELNLSSLELGDSALYFCASSVEQGTPMRLAGIRNEQFFGPGTRLTVL.

The chain couples TRBV7-3 to TRBJ2-3; there is no DNA to check the TCRdb D call of TRBD1. This CDR3 region has 15 residues. Germline CDR1 and CDR2: SGHTA and FQGTGA. The CDR3 protein is CASSYQGISTDTQYF.

The V call is TRBV5-5, the J call TRBJ2-3; with no DNA, the TCRdb D assignment of TRBD1 cannot be verified. The CDR3 sequence is 16 residues long. Germline V gives CDR1 SGHKS, CDR2 YYEKEE (reference sequence). The CDR3 is CASSPSSPGRTDTQYF.

The chain has TRBV19 and TRBJ2-2; the D gene TCRdb calls, TRBD1, cannot be checked with no DNA. The CDR3 covers 18 residues. Germline CDR1 is LNHDA and CDR2 is SQIVND (reference sequence). The chain's CDR3 is CASSQLLVTGQNTGELFF.

The chain recombines TRBV3-1 with TRBJ2-2. This CDR3 spans 14 amino acids. Per germline, CDR1 LGHDT and CDR2 YNNKEL (reference sequence). This CDR3 is CASRRVAGTGELFF.

This rearrangement joins TRBV20-1 to TRBJ1-1; TCRdb's D call of TRBD1 is untestable without DNA. The CDR3 is made up of 15 amino acids. Germline V gene sequence: CDR1 DFQATT, CDR2 SNEGSKA (reference sequence). CDR3: CSAPWPGKRATEAFF.

The CDR3 here is CASSDVVAGEQFF. The V and J genes are TRBV7-3 and TRBJ2-1; the D call of TRBD2 rests on TCRdb alone, since no DNA is present to check it. The CDR3 has 13 amino acids. CDR1 and CDR2 from the germline V gene are SGHTA and FQGTGA.

This chain uses TRBV5-1 with TRBJ2-5; the D gene TCRdb calls, TRBD2, cannot be checked with no DNA. The CDR3 has 15 amino acids. CDR1 and CDR2 from the germline V gene are SGHRS and YFSETQ. CDR3 sequence reads: CASKTSGSSGETQYF.

V is TRBV10-3 and J is TRBJ1-4. This CDR3 spans 16 amino acids. Germline V gene data show CDR1 as ENHRY and CDR2 as SYGVKD. CDR3 residues: CAISESRIRTNEKLFF.

This chain uses TRBV7-3 with TRBJ2-7. The CDR3 contains 13 residues. Germline V gene lookup returns CDR1 SGHTA and CDR2 FQGTGA. The CDR3 here is CASSLSPFHEQYF.

This sequence joins TRBV20-1 and TRBJ1-5. This CDR3 spans 12 amino acids. Germline V lookup: CDR1 DFQATT, CDR2 SNEGSKA (reference sequence). The CDR3 loop is CSAVGRNQPQHF.

V is TRBV12-3 or TRBV12-4 and J is TRBJ2-2; TCRdb's assignment of TRBD2 cannot be checked, as there is no DNA. The CDR3 consists of 14 residues. The CDR3 spells CASSPEGLGGELFF.

The V call is TRBV12-3 or TRBV12-4, the J call TRBJ2-1. This CDR3 has 13 residues. The CDR3 region is CASSFFSANEQFF.

The rearrangement links TRBV5-1 to TRBJ2-7; TCRdb gives TRBD2 as the D gene, but with no DNA this cannot be confirmed. Germline V gives CDR1 SGHRS, CDR2 YFSETQ. The CDR3 extends over 14 amino acids. CDR3 region: CASSLLTSHSEQYF.

The CDR3 reads CASSREGARGYGYTF. V gene TRBV5-4 combines with J gene TRBJ1-2; TCRdb gives TRBD1 as the D gene, but with no DNA this cannot be confirmed. Germline V CDR1 and CDR2: SGHNT, YYREEE (reference sequence). This CDR3 is 15 amino acids long.

This chain joins TRBV5-1 and TRBJ2-2; as DNA is missing, the TRBD2 call by TCRdb cannot be tested. The length of the CDR3 is 17 residues. Germline CDR1 reads SGHRS; CDR2 reads YFSETQ. CDR3 loop: CASSRPGLAGGAGELFF.

This chain uses TRBV19 with TRBJ1-2. The germline V gene encodes CDR1 LNHDA and CDR2 SQIVND (reference sequence). The CDR3 covers 15 residues. The CDR3 sequence: CASSTGRGANYGYTF.